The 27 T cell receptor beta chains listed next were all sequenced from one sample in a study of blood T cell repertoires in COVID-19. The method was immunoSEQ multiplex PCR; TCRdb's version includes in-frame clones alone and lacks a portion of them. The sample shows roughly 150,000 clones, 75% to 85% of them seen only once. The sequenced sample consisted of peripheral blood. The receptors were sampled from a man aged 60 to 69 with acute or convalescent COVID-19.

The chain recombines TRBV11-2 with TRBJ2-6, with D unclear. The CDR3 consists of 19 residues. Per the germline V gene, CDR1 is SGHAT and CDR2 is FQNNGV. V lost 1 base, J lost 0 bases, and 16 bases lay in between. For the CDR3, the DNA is TGTGCCAGCAGCTTAGGGGCAGGCCTCCGCTCCTCTGGGGCCAACGTCCTGACTTTC. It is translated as CASSLGAGLRSSGANVLTF.

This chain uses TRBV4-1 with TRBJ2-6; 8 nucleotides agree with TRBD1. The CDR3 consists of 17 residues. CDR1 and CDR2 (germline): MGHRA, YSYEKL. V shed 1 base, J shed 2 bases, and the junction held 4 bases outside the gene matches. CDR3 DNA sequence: TGCGCCAGCAGCCAAGGGGGACAGGCCGCTGGGGCCAACGTCCTGACTTTC. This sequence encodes CASSQGGQAAGANVLTF.

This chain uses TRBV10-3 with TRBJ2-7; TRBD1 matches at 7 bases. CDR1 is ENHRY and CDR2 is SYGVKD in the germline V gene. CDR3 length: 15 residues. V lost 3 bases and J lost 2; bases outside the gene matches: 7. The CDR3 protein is CAISDPGQTTYEQYF. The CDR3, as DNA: TGTGCCATCAGTGATCCGGGACAGACTACCTACGAGCAGTACTTC.

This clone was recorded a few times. CDR3 region: CASSLGQPNEKLFF. CDR3 bases: TGTGCCAGCAGCCTGGGACAGCCTAATGAAAAACTGTTTTTT. The chain has TRBV9 and TRBJ1-4, with TRBD1 identical over 7 bases. CDR1 and CDR2 (germline): SGDLS, YYNGEE. After removal of 4 bases from V and 3 bases from J, the junction contained 3 bases not matched to a gene. The CDR3 length is 14 residues.

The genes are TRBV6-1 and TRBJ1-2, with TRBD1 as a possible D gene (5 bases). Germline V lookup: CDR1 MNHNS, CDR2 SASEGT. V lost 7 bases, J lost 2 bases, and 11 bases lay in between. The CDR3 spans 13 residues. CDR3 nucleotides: TGTGCCAGCAAATACAGGTTAAACTATGGCTACACCTTC. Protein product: CASKYRLNYGYTF.

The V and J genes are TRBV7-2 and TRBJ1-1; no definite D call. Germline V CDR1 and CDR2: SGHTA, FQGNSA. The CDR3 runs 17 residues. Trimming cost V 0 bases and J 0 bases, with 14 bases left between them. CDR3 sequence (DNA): TGTGCCAGCAGCTTAGCTGCTTGGTTAGTAGTGAACACTGAAGCTTTCTTT. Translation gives CASSLAAWLVVNTEAFF.

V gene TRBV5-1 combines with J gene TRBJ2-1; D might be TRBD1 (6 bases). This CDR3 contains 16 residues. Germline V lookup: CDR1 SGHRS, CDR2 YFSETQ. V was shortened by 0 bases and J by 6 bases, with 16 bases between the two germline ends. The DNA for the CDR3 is TGCGCCAGCAGCTTGGCCACTAGAGGGGGTGTCAATGAGCAGTTCTTC. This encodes CASSLATRGGVNEQFF.

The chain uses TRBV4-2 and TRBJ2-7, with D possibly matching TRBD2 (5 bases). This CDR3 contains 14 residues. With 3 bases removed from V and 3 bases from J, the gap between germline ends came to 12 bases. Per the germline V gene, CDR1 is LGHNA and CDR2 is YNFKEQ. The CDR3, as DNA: TGTGCCAGCAGCCACGAACGTACTAGCTACGAGCAGTACTTC. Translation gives CASSHERTSYEQYF.

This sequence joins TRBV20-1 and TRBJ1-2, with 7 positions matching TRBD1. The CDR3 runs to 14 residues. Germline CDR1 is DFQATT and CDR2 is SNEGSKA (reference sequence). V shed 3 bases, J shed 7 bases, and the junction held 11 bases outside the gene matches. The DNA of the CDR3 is TGCAGTGCTAGTCAGGGGGTGGGAGGTGGTGGCTACACCTTC. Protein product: CSASQGVGGGGYTF.

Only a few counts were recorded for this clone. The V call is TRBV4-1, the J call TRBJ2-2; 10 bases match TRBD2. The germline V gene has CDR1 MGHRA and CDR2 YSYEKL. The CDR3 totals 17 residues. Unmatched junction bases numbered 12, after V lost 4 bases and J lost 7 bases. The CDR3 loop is CASSPRASGRPGGELFF. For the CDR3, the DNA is TGCGCCAGCAGCCCCCGGGCTAGCGGGAGACCGGGCGGGGAGCTGTTTTTT.

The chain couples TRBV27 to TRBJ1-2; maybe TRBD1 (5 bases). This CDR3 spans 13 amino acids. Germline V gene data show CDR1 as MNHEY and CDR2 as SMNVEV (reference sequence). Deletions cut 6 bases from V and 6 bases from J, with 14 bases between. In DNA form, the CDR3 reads TGTGCCAGCAGGGGACCGGGAGCCGATGGCTACACCTTC. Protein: CASRGPGADGYTF.

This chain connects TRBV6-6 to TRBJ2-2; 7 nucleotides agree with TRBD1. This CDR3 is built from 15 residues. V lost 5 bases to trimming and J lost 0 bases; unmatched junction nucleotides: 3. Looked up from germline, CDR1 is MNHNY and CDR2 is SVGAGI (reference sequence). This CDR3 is CASSRDSANTGELFF. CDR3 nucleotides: TGTGCCAGCAGTCGGGACAGCGCGAACACCGGGGAGCTGTTTTTT.

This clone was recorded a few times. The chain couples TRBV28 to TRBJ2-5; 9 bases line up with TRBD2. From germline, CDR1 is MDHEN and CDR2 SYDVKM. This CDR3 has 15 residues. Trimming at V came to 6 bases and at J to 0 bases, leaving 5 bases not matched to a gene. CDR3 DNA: TGTGCCAGCAGCTTAGCGGGAGAGAACCAAGAGACCCAGTACTTC. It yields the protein CASSLAGENQETQYF.

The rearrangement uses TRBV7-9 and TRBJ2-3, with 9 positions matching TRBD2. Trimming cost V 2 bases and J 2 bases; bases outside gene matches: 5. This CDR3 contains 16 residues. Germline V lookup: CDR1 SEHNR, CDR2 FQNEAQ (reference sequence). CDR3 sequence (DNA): TGTGCCAGCAGCTTAATGCTAGCGGGGTCCACAGATACGCAGTATTTT. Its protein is CASSLMLAGSTDTQYF.

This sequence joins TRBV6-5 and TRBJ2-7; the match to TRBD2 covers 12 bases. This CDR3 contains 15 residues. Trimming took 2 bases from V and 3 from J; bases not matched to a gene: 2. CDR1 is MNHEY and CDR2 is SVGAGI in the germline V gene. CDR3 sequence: CASSYVGLAGYEQYF. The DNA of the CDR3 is TGTGCCAGCAGTTACGTGGGACTAGCGGGCTACGAGCAGTACTTC.

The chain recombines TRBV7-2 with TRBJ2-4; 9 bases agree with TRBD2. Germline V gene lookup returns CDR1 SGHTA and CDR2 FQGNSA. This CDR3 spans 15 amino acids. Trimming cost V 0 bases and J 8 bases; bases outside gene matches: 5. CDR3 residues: CASSLASGRGYIQYF. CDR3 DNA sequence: TGTGCCAGCAGCTTAGCTAGCGGGAGAGGATACATTCAGTACTTC.

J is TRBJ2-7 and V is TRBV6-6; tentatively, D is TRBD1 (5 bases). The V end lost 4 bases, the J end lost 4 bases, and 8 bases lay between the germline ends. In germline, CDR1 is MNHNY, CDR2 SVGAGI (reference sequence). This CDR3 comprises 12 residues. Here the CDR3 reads CASSLQEYEQYF. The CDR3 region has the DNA TGTGCCAGCAGTTTACAGGAGTACGAGCAGTACTTC.

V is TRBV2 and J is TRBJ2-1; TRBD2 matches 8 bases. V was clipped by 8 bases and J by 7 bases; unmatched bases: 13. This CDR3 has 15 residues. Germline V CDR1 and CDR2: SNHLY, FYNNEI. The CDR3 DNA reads TGTGCCAGCTTATTCGCGGGAGGCCCGAAAAATGAGCAGTTCTTC. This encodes CASLFAGGPKNEQFF.

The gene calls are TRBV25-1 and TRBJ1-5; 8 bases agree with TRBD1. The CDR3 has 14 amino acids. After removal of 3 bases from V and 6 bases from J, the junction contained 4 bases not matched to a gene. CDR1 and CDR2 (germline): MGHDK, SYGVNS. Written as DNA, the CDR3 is TGTGCCAGCAGTGATACAGGGGGAAGTCAGCCCCAGCATTTT. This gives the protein CASSDTGGSQPQHF.

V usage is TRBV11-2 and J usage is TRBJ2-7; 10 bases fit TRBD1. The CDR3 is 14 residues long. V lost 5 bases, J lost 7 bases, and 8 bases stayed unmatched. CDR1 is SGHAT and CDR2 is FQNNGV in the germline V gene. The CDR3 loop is CASSQPGQGREQYF. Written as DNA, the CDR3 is TGTGCCAGCAGCCAGCCGGGACAGGGGCGGGAGCAGTACTTC.

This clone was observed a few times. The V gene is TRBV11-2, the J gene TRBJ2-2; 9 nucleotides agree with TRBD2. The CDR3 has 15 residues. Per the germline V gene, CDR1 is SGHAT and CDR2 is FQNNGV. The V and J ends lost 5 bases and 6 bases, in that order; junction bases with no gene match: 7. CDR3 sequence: CASSAGTSRAGELFF. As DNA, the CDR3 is TGTGCCAGCAGCGCGGGGACTAGCCGAGCCGGGGAGCTGTTTTTT.

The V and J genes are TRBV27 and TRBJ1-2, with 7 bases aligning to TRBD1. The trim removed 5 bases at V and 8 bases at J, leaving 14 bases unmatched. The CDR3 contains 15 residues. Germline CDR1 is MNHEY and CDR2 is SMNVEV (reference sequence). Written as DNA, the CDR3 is TGTGCCAGCAGTAACCGGGACAGTTTGCGGGGAGGCTACACCTTC. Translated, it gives CASSNRDSLRGGYTF.

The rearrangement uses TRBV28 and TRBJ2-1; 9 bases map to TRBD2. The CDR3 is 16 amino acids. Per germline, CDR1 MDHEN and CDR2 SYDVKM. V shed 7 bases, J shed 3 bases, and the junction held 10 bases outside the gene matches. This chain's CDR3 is CASTLSTSGFYNEQFF. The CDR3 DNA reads TGTGCCAGCACGCTATCGACTAGCGGATTCTACAATGAGCAGTTCTTC.

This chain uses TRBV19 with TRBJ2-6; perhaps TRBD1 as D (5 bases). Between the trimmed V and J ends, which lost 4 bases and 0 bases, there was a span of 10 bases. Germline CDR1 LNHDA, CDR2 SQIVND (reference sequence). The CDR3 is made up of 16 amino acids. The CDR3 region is CASSNTGFSGANVLTF. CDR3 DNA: TGTGCCAGTAGTAACACAGGTTTCTCTGGGGCCAACGTCCTGACTTTC.

The CDR3 sequence: CASSASGGTEAFF. DNA for the CDR3: TGTGCCAGCAGTGCCTCAGGGGGCACTGAAGCTTTCTTT. This chain links TRBV2 with TRBJ1-1; the match to TRBD1 covers 7 bases. The ends lost 4 bases at V and 4 bases at J; junction bases unmatched: 3. Germline CDR1 SNHLY, CDR2 FYNNEI. CDR3 length equals 13 residues. Complete variable domain (other parts from reference TRBV2 and TRBJ1-1): EPEVTQTPSHQVTQMGQEVILRCVPISNHLYFYWYRQILGQKVEFLVSFYNNEISEKSEIFDDQFSVERPDGSNFTLKIRSTKLEDSAMYFCASSASGGTEAFFGQGTRLTVV.

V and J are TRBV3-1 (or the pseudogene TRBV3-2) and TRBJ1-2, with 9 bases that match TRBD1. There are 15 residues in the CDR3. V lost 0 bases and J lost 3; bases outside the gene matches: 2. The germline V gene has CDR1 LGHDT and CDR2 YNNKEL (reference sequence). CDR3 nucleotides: TGTGCCAGCAGCCAAGAGGGGACAGGGTACTATGGCTACACCTTC. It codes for CASSQEGTGYYGYTF.

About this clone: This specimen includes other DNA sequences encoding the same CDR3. CDR3 region: CASSPGQYEQYF. The CDR3 DNA follows: TGCGCCAGCAGCCCTGGACAGTACGAGCAGTACTTC. This rearrangement joins TRBV5-1 to TRBJ2-7, with D tentatively TRBD1 (6 bases). V lost 4 bases and J lost 4, with 9 bases in between. The length of the CDR3 is 12 residues. Germline V gene sequence: CDR1 SGHRS, CDR2 YFSETQ. Supplemented by reference TRBV5-1 and TRBJ2-7, the full variable domain reads KAGVTQTPRYLIKTRGQQVTLSCSPISGHRSVSWYQQTPGQGLQFLFEYFSETQRNKGNFPGRFSGRQFSNSRSEMNVSTLELGDSALYLCASSPGQYEQYFGPGTRLTVT.